This T cell receptor beta chain stems from a study of T cell responses to AZD1222 COVID-19 vaccine. Overall study results and limits: The sample set comprised mostly white British donors with more females, and clonal diversity was possibly underestimated. Baseline serostatus was positive in only a handful of AZD1222 recipients.

The CDR3 loop spans 11 amino acids. Trimming removed 1 base at V and 5 bases at J, with 5 bases between. Germline CDR1 and CDR2: DFQATT and SNEGSKA (reference sequence). The repertoire was sequenced with immunoSEQ multiplex PCR; TCRdb's copy has only in-frame clones and lacks some. The sample carries 74,000 or so clones, approximately 84% recorded once. Concerning this clone itself: Its antigen remains unknown.

Sample: peripheral blood, taken on day 0 of AZD1222 vaccination. The sequence came from an adult in good health. This chain links TRBV20-1 with TRBJ1-2; D gene ambiguous. The CDR3 nucleotides read TGCAGTGCTAGAGTGGGATATGGCTACACCTTC. Translating it yields CSARVGYGYTF.